There are a few counts of the clone carrying this TCR beta chain. Its antigen is not known. TCRdb reanalysed the reads using MiXCR and keeps one entry per CDR3 protein. The sample lists some 400,000 distinct CDR3 sequences; roughly 30% were seen once. The data belong to a study of T cell repertoires in cytomegalovirus infection. Study as a whole: A matching HLA type, together with CMV infection, was signaled by public TCR beta signatures.

Trimming at V came to 6 bases and at J to 3 bases, leaving 3 bases not matched to a gene. Looked up from germline, CDR1 is MDHEN and CDR2 is SYDVKM. The CDR3 extends over 13 amino acids. Points from the study as a whole: Cumulative public TCR beta family frequency identified carriers of CMV plus the relevant HLA.

The receptor's source is a human donor in good health (CMV status not recorded). Some clones in this sample may be carry-over from other donors' samples. The chain employs TRBV28 and TRBJ2-5; 8 bases fit TRBD2. Sequenced: PBMCs. In DNA, the CDR3 is TGTGCCAGCAGACCAGCGGGAGAAGAGACCCAGTACTTC. Translated, it gives CASRPAGEETQYF.